This T cell receptor beta chain stems from a study of blood T cell repertoires in COVID-19. As for the study in general: The United States, Italy and Spain were the sources of the acute and convalescent COVID-19 samples.

The method was immunoSEQ multiplex PCR; TCRdb's version includes in-frame clones alone and lacks a portion of them. Of around 130,000 clones listed, 70% to 90% are singletons. V gave up 5 bases and J gave up 6 bases, with 8 bases separating them. CDR1 is SGHAT and CDR2 is FQNNGV in the germline V gene. This CDR3 is 12 amino acids long. The source material was peripheral blood. The TCR originated in a man aged 50 or older with acute or convalescent COVID-19. J is TRBJ2-1 and V is TRBV11-2; D ambiguous. The CDR3: CASSRTSNEQFF. The CDR3 region has the DNA TGTGCCAGCAGCCGAACATCCAATGAGCAGTTCTTC.